A single sample is the source of the 15 T cell receptor beta chains below, sequenced in a study of cytomegalovirus exposure and HLA in healthy donors. Repertoires were generated with immunoSEQ multiplex PCR, while TCRdb's copy carries only in-frame clones and drops some. This table holds around 140,000 clones, roughly 89% found once. Sequenced input: PBMCs. These receptors came from a young man in good health and CMV-seropositive.

This clone appeared a single time. The gene calls are TRBV4-1 and TRBJ1-2; no clear D. Trimming pared 1 base from V and 7 bases from J, leaving 10 bases between. Germline V gene lookup returns CDR1 MGHRA and CDR2 YSYEKL. The CDR3 consists of 13 residues. This CDR3 is CASSQASGGGYTF. For the CDR3, the DNA is TGCGCCAGCAGCCAAGCCAGTGGTGGTGGCTACACCTTC.

CDR3 region: CASRDGTGITYNSPLHF. CDR3 in DNA: TGTGCCAGCAGGGACGGGACAGGGATTACCTATAATTCACCCCTCCACTTT. The chain couples TRBV2 to TRBJ1-6; 9 nucleotides align to TRBD1. CDR1 is SNHLY and CDR2 is FYNNEI in the germline V gene. Trimming removed 6 bases from V and 2 bases from J; junction bases left unmatched: 8. This CDR3 has 17 amino acids.

CDR3 region: CASPTGRTNTEAFF. The CDR3 DNA reads TGTGCCAGTCCGACAGGGAGGACGAACACTGAAGCTTTCTTT. V usage is TRBV19 and J usage is TRBJ1-1, with TRBD1 matching over 7 bases. The J segment lost 1 base and the V segment lost 8 bases, leaving 7 bases of the junction unmatched. The CDR3 runs to 14 residues. Germline values: CDR1 LNHDA, CDR2 SQIVND (reference sequence).

This clone was recorded many times. The CDR3 protein is CASTGASRQETQYF. CDR3 coding DNA: TGTGCCTCTACAGGCGCTAGTCGGCAAGAGACCCAGTACTTC. The chain recombines TRBV30 with TRBJ2-5, with D perhaps TRBD1 (5 bases). The length of the CDR3 is 14 residues. V lost 7 bases and J 2 bases, leaving 17 bases between the germline ends. CDR1 is GTSNPN and CDR2 is SVGIG in the germline V gene (reference sequence). The full variable domain, in which reference TRBV30 and TRBJ2-5 provide the parts outside the CDR3, is SQTIHQWPATLVQPVGSPLSLECTVEGTSNPNLYWYRQAAGRGLQLLFYSVGIGQISSEVPQNLSASRPQDRQFILSSKKLLLSDSGFYLCASTGASRQETQYFGPGTRLLVL.

This chain connects TRBV7-9 to TRBJ2-5; D is undetermined. Trimming took off 0 bases at V and 5 bases at J, with 4 bases between the two ends. From germline, CDR1 is SEHNR and CDR2 FQNEAQ (reference sequence). CDR3 size: 12 residues. The CDR3, as DNA: TGTGCCAGCAGCTTAGCTGCGGAGACCCAGTACTTC. Translating gives CASSLAAETQYF.

The chain couples TRBV2 to TRBJ2-7; no clear D. The germline CDR1 and CDR2 sequences are SNHLY and FYNNEI. CDR3 size: 11 residues. V was clipped by 7 bases and J by 4 bases, with 8 bases between them. The chain's CDR3 is CASTSSYEQYF. CDR3 nucleotide sequence: TGTGCCAGCACCTCTTCTTACGAGCAGTACTTC.

The chain combines TRBV27 with TRBJ1-1; D is possibly TRBD1 (6 bases). CDR1 and CDR2 from the germline V gene are MNHEY and SMNVEV (reference sequence). Between the trimmed V and J ends, which lost 3 bases and 4 bases, there was a span of 9 bases. This CDR3 is built from 13 residues. The DNA for the CDR3 is TGTGCCAGCAGTTTTACAGGGCGCACTGAAGCTTTCTTT. Translating gives CASSFTGRTEAFF.

The J gene is TRBJ2-5, the V gene TRBV9; 9 nucleotides line up with TRBD1. With 4 bases clipped from V and 5 bases from J, the junction kept 9 bases outside the gene matches. The CDR3 extends over 15 amino acids. Germline assignment: CDR1 SGDLS and CDR2 YYNGEE. The chain's CDR3 is CASSPGGQGLETQYF. In DNA, the CDR3 is TGTGCCAGCAGCCCAGGGGGACAGGGCTTGGAGACCCAGTACTTC.

CDR3 DNA: TGTGCCAGCAGCCCCGGACAGGGGGCGTCGTCTGGCTACACCTTC. It is translated as CASSPGQGASSGYTF. This chain connects TRBV9 to TRBJ1-2; 11 bases are a match to TRBD1. Unmatched junction bases numbered 9, after V lost 4 bases and J lost 7 bases. Germline V CDR1 and CDR2: SGDLS, YYNGEE. The CDR3 runs to 15 residues.

The J gene is TRBJ1-2, the V gene TRBV29-1; 9 bases are a match to TRBD1. The CDR3 sequence is 14 residues long. The ends lost 2 bases at V and 8 bases at J; junction bases unmatched: 9. CDR1 and CDR2 (germline): SQVTM, ANQGSEA. The CDR3 DNA reads TGCAGCGTTGAAAAGGACAGGGGCCGTCGGGGCTACACCTTC. Its translation is CSVEKDRGRRGYTF.

The genes are TRBV4-1 and TRBJ2-3; D is possibly TRBD2 (5 bases). Per the germline V gene, CDR1 is MGHRA and CDR2 is YSYEKL. The CDR3 totals 14 residues. The V gene lost 4 bases and the J gene lost 2 bases, with 10 bases spanning the gap. The CDR3 here is CASSPAVLTDTQYF. The CDR3 DNA is TGCGCCAGCAGCCCAGCGGTGCTCACAGATACGCAGTATTTT.

The V and J genes are TRBV5-1 and TRBJ1-1; TRBD1 agrees at 8 bases. The CDR3 has 15 residues. V shed 4 bases and J 0 bases; nucleotides not matched to a gene: 5. Germline CDR1 and CDR2: SGHRS and YFSETQ. CDR3 protein: CASSPGQGLNTEAFF. DNA for the CDR3: TGCGCCAGCAGCCCCGGACAGGGATTGAACACTGAAGCTTTCTTT. Supplemented by reference TRBV5-1 and TRBJ1-1, the full variable domain reads KAGVTQTPRYLIKTRGQQVTLSCSPISGHRSVSWYQQTPGQGLQFLFEYFSETQRNKGNFPGRFSGRQFSNSRSEMNVSTLELGDSALYLCASSPGQGLNTEAFFGQGTRLTVV.

This chain uses TRBV4-2 with TRBJ2-1, with 10 positions matching TRBD2. Germline trimming cut 0 bases from V and 3 bases from J; bases unmatched to any gene: 8. The CDR3 is made up of 18 amino acids. Germline values: CDR1 LGHNA, CDR2 YNFKEQ. The DNA for the CDR3 is TGTGCCAGCAGCCAAGATCAGCCGGGACTAGCGTTCTACAATGAGCAGTTCTTC. Its translation: CASSQDQPGLAFYNEQFF.

This CDR3 is CASSEGASIIYHYGYTF. For the CDR3, the DNA is TGTGCCAGCAGTGAAGGGGCGTCAATCATTTACCACTATGGCTACACCTTC. V and J are TRBV6-1 and TRBJ1-2, with D hard to call. Per germline, CDR1 MNHNS and CDR2 SASEGT. The CDR3 consists of 17 residues. V lost 1 base and J 3 bases, leaving 18 bases between the germline ends.

This chain connects TRBV5-4 to TRBJ2-3; 9 bases are shared with TRBD1. V lost 1 base and J lost 5; bases outside the gene matches: 5. The V gene's germline CDR1 is SGHNT and CDR2 YYREEE (reference sequence). The CDR3 contains 15 residues. Here the CDR3 DNA reads TGTGCCAGCAGCTTGTACGGGACAGGGAAAGATACGCAGTATTTT. Translation: CASSLYGTGKDTQYF.